Given below is one T cell receptor beta chain in context. Antigen specificity is unknown. This entry comes from a study of shared clonotypes between healthy human individuals. Study-level background: The composition of the donors was a couple of women and a few men aged 18 to 49.

This CDR3 comprises 16 residues. The germline CDR1 and CDR2 sequences are SGHNT and YYREEE (reference sequence). The ends lost 4 bases at V and 6 bases at J; junction bases unmatched: 12. It was at deep level that the assay was run. Unsorted PBMC DNA underwent sequencing on ten immunoSEQ deep assay plates. The table came from immunoSEQ multiplex PCR; TCRdb's copy has only in-frame clones and leaves some out. The data hold 400,000 to 500,000 clones, with roughly 85% observed a single time. The study's findings and limits: The low donor count limited represented genetic and exposure-history diversity.

The chain has TRBV5-4 and TRBJ2-3; TRBD2 agrees at 9 bases. The sequenced sample consisted of PBMCs. This sequence originates from a woman aged 35 to 49 in good health. Some clones in this sample may be carry-over from other donors' samples. The CDR3 protein is CASSPDLAGVGDTQYF. In nucleotides, the CDR3 is TGTGCCAGCAGCCCCGACTTAGCGGGAGTAGGTGATACGCAGTATTTT.